This TCR beta chain comes out of a study of blood T cell repertoires in COVID-19. Study-wide background: Researchers got acute and convalescent COVID-19 samples from the United States, Italy and Spain. T cells, B-cell-depleted T cells, or PBMCs supplied cDNA or gDNA.

This CDR3 is built from 15 residues. The V segment lost 2 bases and the J segment 4 bases; nucleotides outside the gene matches: 3. The germline V gene has CDR1 WSHSY and CDR2 SAAADI. Libraries were prepared by immunoSEQ multiplex PCR; TCRdb keeps only in-frame clonotypes and omits some of them. The sample contains about 270,000 clones, around 88% of which appear only once. Those enrolled, adults aged roughly 18 to 95 years, came from roughly 23 US areas. Cohorts were based on clinical histories the participants reported. The gene calls are TRBV10-2 and TRBJ2-1; the match to TRBD2 covers 9 bases. The source material was PBMCs or T cells enriched from blood (not recorded which). The TCR sequence derives from a woman aged 40 to 55 with acute COVID-19. The chain's CDR3 is CASSEGLAMYNEQFF. In DNA, the CDR3 is TGCGCCAGCAGTGAGGGACTAGCGATGTACAATGAGCAGTTCTTC.